One sample yielded the 29 T cell receptor beta chains listed below, sequenced in a study of CD8 T cells in Susac syndrome. Reverse transcription of roughly 0.45 to 1 ug RNA was carried out with random hexamers. In TCRdb, the immunoSEQ multiplex PCR reads were re-called with MiXCR into one record per CDR3 protein. This repertoire shows about 100,000 distinct CDR3 sequences, roughly 91% found once; its top ten account for 0.32%. Sequencing used CD8+ T cells from PBMCs. These receptors were taken from a human donor in good health.

V and J are TRBV18 and TRBJ2-1; 9 nucleotides line up with TRBD2. CDR3 length: 15 amino acids. V was pared by 8 bases and J by 5 bases, with 10 bases of the junction left unmatched. Germline CDR1 and CDR2: KGHSH and LQKENI. CDR3 sequence reads: CASPDDSGGNNEQFF. CDR3 in DNA: TGTGCCAGCCCGGACGATAGCGGGGGTAACAATGAGCAGTTCTTC. Full variable domain (outside the CDR3, taken from reference TRBV18 and TRBJ2-1): NAGVMQNPRHLVRRRGQEARLRCSPMKGHSHVYWYRQLPEEGLKFMVYLQKENIIDESGMPKERFSAEFPKEGPSILRIQQVVRGDSAAYFCASPDDSGGNNEQFFGPGTRLTVL.

The chain joins TRBV11-2 to TRBJ1-1; unclear D gene. The CDR3 has 14 amino acids. Germline V gene sequence: CDR1 SGHAT, CDR2 FQNNGV. V lost 6 bases and J 1 base, leaving 12 bases between the germline ends. The CDR3 protein is CASSPGEPNTEAFF. The CDR3 DNA follows: TGTGCCAGCAGTCCTGGTGAGCCGAACACTGAAGCTTTCTTT.

The V and J genes are TRBV2 and TRBJ2-2; D is undetermined. The CDR3 length is 15 residues. Trimming removed 6 bases at V and 6 bases at J, with 17 bases between. In germline, CDR1 is SNHLY, CDR2 FYNNEI. For the CDR3, the DNA is TGTGCCAGCAGCCCTTTTCAAAAAGATTCCGGGGAGCTGTTTTTT. This gives the protein CASSPFQKDSGELFF.

The chain is built from TRBV9 and TRBJ2-5; 8 bases match TRBD1. CDR1 and CDR2 from the germline V gene are SGDLS and YYNGEE. The CDR3 has 13 residues. The junction had 5 bases not matched to a gene; V was cut back by 3 bases and J by 7 bases. In nucleotides, the CDR3 is TGTGCCAGCAGCGAGGGACAGGCCGGGACCCAGTACTTC. Its translation: CASSEGQAGTQYF.

The rearrangement links TRBV4-1 to TRBJ2-7, with D perhaps matching TRBD1 (5 bases). This CDR3 is built from 15 residues. Trimming stripped 4 bases from V and 0 bases from J, with 13 bases between. CDR1 is MGHRA, CDR2 YSYEKL, per germline. DNA of the CDR3: TGCGCCAGCAGCCCATACGACAGTCCCTCCTACGAGCAGTACTTC. This encodes CASSPYDSPSYEQYF.

This chain connects TRBV10-3 to TRBJ1-5, with a tentative D call TRBD1 (5 bases). Germline assignment: CDR1 ENHRY and CDR2 SYGVKD. V was trimmed by 2 bases and J by 0 bases, leaving 14 bases between them. This CDR3 contains 17 residues. CDR3 residues: CAISELFGGDSNQPQHF. For the CDR3, the DNA is TGTGCCATCAGTGAGCTGTTTGGAGGGGATAGCAATCAGCCCCAGCATTTT.

A few counts support this clonotype. The J gene is TRBJ1-1, the V gene TRBV9, with D unclear. The CDR3 is 12 amino acids. The germline V gene encodes CDR1 SGDLS and CDR2 YYNGEE. The V end lost 3 bases, the J end lost 0 bases, and 3 bases lay between the germline ends. CDR3 in amino acids: CASSALNTEAFF. The CDR3 nucleotides are TGTGCCAGCAGCGCCTTGAACACTGAAGCTTTCTTT.

The chain joins TRBV27 to TRBJ1-2; TRBD1 aligns across 7 bases. The CDR3 length is 15 residues. CDR1 MNHEY and CDR2 SMNVEV come from the germline V gene (reference sequence). Trimming at V came to 0 bases and at J to 7 bases, leaving 8 bases not matched to a gene. The DNA for the CDR3 is TGTGCCAGCAGTTTATCAGGGGGCGGGATGAGTGGCTACACCTTC. It codes for CASSLSGGGMSGYTF.

J is TRBJ1-2 and V is TRBV11-2; a weak D match, TRBD1 (5 bases). Trimming shortened V by 7 bases and J by 0 bases, and 12 bases separated the two germline ends. The CDR3 loop spans 14 amino acids. Germline loops: CDR1 SGHAT, CDR2 FQNNGV. Here the CDR3 reads CASIGPQANYGYTF. The CDR3 nucleotides are TGTGCCAGCATCGGACCACAGGCTAACTATGGCTACACCTTC.

The chain combines TRBV9 with TRBJ1-1; the D gene is possibly TRBD1 (5 bases). The CDR3 sequence is 14 residues long. V lost 3 bases and J lost 0, with 9 bases in between. In germline, CDR1 is SGDLS, CDR2 YYNGEE. Written as DNA, the CDR3 is TGTGCCAGCAGCGCCAAACAGGTGAACACTGAAGCTTTCTTT. This sequence encodes CASSAKQVNTEAFF.

V and J are TRBV9 and TRBJ2-7, with a weak D call TRBD1 (5 bases). This CDR3 region has 14 residues. Germline CDR1 SGDLS, CDR2 YYNGEE. V lost 3 bases to trimming and J lost 1 base, with 11 bases between them. Here the CDR3 DNA reads TGTGCCAGCAGCGAAGGGGCAGGGTCCTACGAGCAGTACTTC. It specifies CASSEGAGSYEQYF.

The rearrangement links TRBV5-6 to TRBJ2-5; no reliable D call. This CDR3 comprises 13 residues. Trimming pared 6 bases from V and 2 bases from J, leaving 11 bases between. The germline V gene encodes CDR1 SGHDT and CDR2 YYEEEE. DNA for the CDR3: TGTGCCAGCACCTCAGTGATTCAAGAGACCCAGTACTTC. It codes for CASTSVIQETQYF.

This chain joins TRBV9 and TRBJ2-3; D call uncertain. This CDR3 region has 13 residues. The V gene lost 3 bases and the J gene lost 5 bases, with 10 bases spanning the gap. Germline V gives CDR1 SGDLS, CDR2 YYNGEE. CDR3 nucleotides: TGTGCCAGCAGCGCCCCCCCCGGAGATACGCAGTATTTT. The encoded protein is CASSAPPGDTQYF.

The genes are TRBV12-3 or TRBV12-4 and TRBJ1-1; TRBD1 agrees at 10 bases. CDR3 length: 16 residues. The trim removed 6 bases at V and 4 bases at J, leaving 11 bases unmatched. The CDR3 coding sequence is TGTGCCAGCAGATTCGGGACAGGGGAATTGGCCACTGAAGCTTTCTTT. Its protein is CASRFGTGELATEAFF.

The J gene is TRBJ1-5, the V gene TRBV7-8; D unclear. The CDR3 loop spans 17 amino acids. V gave up 4 bases and J gave up 2 bases, with 18 bases separating them. The V gene's germline CDR1 is SGHVS and CDR2 FQNEAQ. CDR3 region: CASSSGSGLPGNQPQHF. CDR3 in DNA: TGTGCCAGCAGCTCCGGATCCGGATTGCCCGGCAATCAGCCCCAGCATTTT.

This clonotype was recorded once. The chain recombines TRBV20-1 with TRBJ1-2; perhaps TRBD1 as D (6 bases). Germline lookup yields CDR1 DFQATT and CDR2 SNEGSKA (reference sequence). CDR3 size: 15 residues. Between the trimmed V and J ends, which lost 7 bases and 3 bases, there was a span of 21 bases. The CDR3 here is CSVRGGRQADYGYTF. CDR3 in DNA: TGCAGTGTAAGGGGGGGGAGACAGGCCGACTATGGCTACACCTTC.

This chain connects TRBV20-1 to TRBJ2-1; 8 bases align to TRBD2. V shed 0 bases and J 7 bases; nucleotides not matched to a gene: 8. The CDR3 is made up of 15 amino acids. Germline V gene lookup returns CDR1 DFQATT and CDR2 SNEGSKA (reference sequence). The CDR3 sequence: CSARDGASGRNEQFF. DNA for the CDR3: TGCAGTGCTAGAGATGGAGCTAGCGGGCGGAATGAGCAGTTCTTC.

This clonotype was picked up one time. The rearrangement links TRBV7-9 to TRBJ2-5, with 12 positions matching TRBD2. The CDR3 runs 16 residues. The ends lost 4 bases at V and 5 bases at J; junction bases unmatched: 8. Germline loops: CDR1 SEHNR, CDR2 FQNEAQ (reference sequence). This CDR3 is CASSSSSGGADETQYF. CDR3 DNA sequence: TGTGCCAGCAGCTCGTCTAGCGGGGGGGCCGATGAGACCCAGTACTTC.

CDR3 sequence reads: CASSPRTDMNTEAFF. The CDR3, as DNA: TGTGCCAGCAGCCCGCGGACAGACATGAACACTGAAGCTTTCTTT. V and J are TRBV7-9 and TRBJ1-1, with a tentative D call TRBD1 (6 bases). Trimming removed 5 bases at V and 0 bases at J, with 13 bases between. CDR3 length: 15 amino acids. Germline V CDR1 and CDR2: SEHNR, FQNEAQ (reference sequence).

The CDR3 region is CASSPRATADPNYGYTF. CDR3 in DNA: TGTGCCAGCAGCCCACGGGCCACAGCGGATCCGAACTATGGCTACACCTTC. The gene calls are TRBV9 and TRBJ1-2, with D hard to call. The germline V and J ends were trimmed by 4 bases and 2 bases, with 21 bases remaining between them. This CDR3 has 17 amino acids. The V gene's germline CDR1 is SGDLS and CDR2 YYNGEE.

This clonotype has only one observation. The V and J genes are TRBV4-1 and TRBJ2-7, with 12 nucleotides matching TRBD1. This CDR3 is built from 18 residues. Germline-derived CDR1 and CDR2 are MGHRA and YSYEKL. J was trimmed by 1 base and V by 6 bases; bases with no gene match: 13. This CDR3 is CASSPGTGGAFRSYEQYF. The CDR3 coding sequence is TGCGCCAGCAGTCCCGGGACAGGGGGCGCGTTTAGATCCTACGAGCAGTACTTC.

The CDR3 DNA is TGTGCCAGTAGTATAGAAGTGCGCCGGGCCCACACTGAAGCTTTCTTT. Its protein is CASSIEVRRAHTEAFF. The rearrangement joins TRBV19 to TRBJ1-1, with no clear D. Germline CDR1 and CDR2: LNHDA and SQIVND (reference sequence). The CDR3 has 16 amino acids. V was trimmed by 0 bases and J by 3 bases, leaving 14 bases between them.

The chain recombines TRBV6-5 with TRBJ2-5; D call uncertain. Trimming cost V 1 base and J 5 bases, with 14 bases left between them. CDR1 is MNHEY, CDR2 SVGAGI, per germline. This CDR3 spans 15 amino acids. The CDR3 sequence: CASSYYTEIGETQYF. CDR3 DNA: TGTGCCAGCAGTTACTACACCGAGATCGGGGAGACCCAGTACTTC.

The table lists this clonotype with a count of one. The chain employs TRBV30 and TRBJ1-4, with TRBD1 matching 11 bases. Per the germline V gene, CDR1 is GTSNPN and CDR2 is SVGIG (reference sequence). V shed 3 bases and J 7 bases; nucleotides not matched to a gene: 4. This CDR3 is built from 14 residues. The chain's CDR3 is CAWSRGQGVEKLFF. In DNA, the CDR3 is TGTGCCTGGAGCCGGGGACAGGGGGTTGAAAAACTGTTTTTT.

The chain couples TRBV9 to TRBJ2-5; possibly TRBD1 or TRBD2 for D (7 bases each). The length of the CDR3 is 18 residues. From germline, CDR1 is SGDLS and CDR2 YYNGEE. V dropped 0 bases and J dropped 1 base, with 19 bases sitting between them. CDR3 DNA: TGTGCCAGCAGCGTAGACCAGGGGGGGTGGGGGACCCAAGAGACCCAGTACTTC. It translates to CASSVDQGGWGTQETQYF. Full variable domain (remainder filled in from reference TRBV9 and TRBJ2-5): DSGVTQTPKHLITATGQRVTLRCSPRSGDLSVYWYQQSLDQGLQFLIQYYNGEERAKGNILERFSAQQFPDLHSELNLSSLELGDSALYFCASSVDQGGWGTQETQYFGPGTRLLVL.

V is TRBV28 and J is TRBJ2-3, with TRBD2 matching 8 bases. The germline V gene has CDR1 MDHEN and CDR2 SYDVKM. After removal of 1 base from V and 0 bases from J, the junction contained 6 bases not matched to a gene. The CDR3 is made up of 17 amino acids. This chain's CDR3 is CASSLLGGGMSTDTQYF. The CDR3 DNA is TGTGCCAGCAGTTTATTAGGCGGGGGGATGAGCACAGATACGCAGTATTTT.

There are a few counts of this clonotype. The gene calls are TRBV12-3 or TRBV12-4 and TRBJ2-1; tentatively, D is TRBD1 (5 bases). The CDR3 runs 14 residues. Trimming cost V 1 base and J 4 bases, with 8 bases left between them. DNA for the CDR3: TGTGCCAGCAGTTTAGGTGGGGCATACAATGAGCAGTTCTTC. Its translation is CASSLGGAYNEQFF.

J is TRBJ1-2 and V is TRBV19; 9 bases fit TRBD1. The V segment lost 5 bases and the J segment 2 bases; nucleotides outside the gene matches: 6. The CDR3 extends over 15 amino acids. CDR1 is LNHDA, CDR2 SQIVND, per germline (reference sequence). The CDR3 DNA follows: TGTGCCAGTAGTGGACCGGGACAGGGCAACTATGGCTACACCTTC. As protein: CASSGPGQGNYGYTF. Complete variable domain (other parts from reference TRBV19 and TRBJ1-2): DGGITQSPKYLFRKEGQNVTLSCEQNLNHDAMYWYRQDPGQGLRLIYYSQIVNDFQKGDIAEGYSVSREKKESFPLTVTSAQKNPTAFYLCASSGPGQGNYGYTFGSGTRLTVV.

This chain uses TRBV2 with TRBJ1-2; D is unclear. Trimming stripped 10 bases from V and 0 bases from J, with 9 bases between. The CDR3 has 12 residues. Germline loops: CDR1 SNHLY, CDR2 FYNNEI. The CDR3 nucleotides are TGTGCCACCGAAGGGTCTAACTATGGCTACACCTTC. It translates to CATEGSNYGYTF.